The 21 T cell receptor beta chains presented below share a single source sample, sequenced in a study of T cells after posttransplantation cyclophosphamide. Cyclophosphamide on days +3 and +4 followed busulfan-fludarabine conditioning and a marrow graft. Data came from immunoSEQ multiplex PCR; TCRdb stores just in-frame clones and leaves some out. The table shows about 19,000 clones, with approximately 69% occurring only once. The material was PBMCs, obtained after an allogeneic stem cell transplant with post-transplant cyclophosphamide. All receptors come from a young adult male patient who received an allogeneic stem cell transplant from a related donor, was CMV-positive, and had acute GVHD only. Some T cells could come from the graft donor.

The rearrangement links TRBV5-1 to TRBJ2-5; 7 nucleotides align to TRBD1. The V and J ends lost 2 bases and 2 bases, in that order; junction bases with no gene match: 6. The CDR3 is 15 residues long. Germline CDR1 is SGHRS and CDR2 is YFSETQ. The CDR3 spells CASSFRDSTQETQYF. CDR3 DNA: TGCGCCAGCAGCTTCCGGGACAGCACACAAGAGACCCAGTACTTC.

V and J are TRBV30 and TRBJ2-3; 12 nucleotides align to TRBD2. V was pared by 4 bases and J by 2 bases, with 1 base of the junction left unmatched. Germline V gives CDR1 GTSNPN, CDR2 SVGIG (reference sequence). The CDR3 consists of 14 residues. As DNA, the CDR3 is TGTGCCTGGACTAGCGGGGGGGCCACAGATACGCAGTATTTT. Protein: CAWTSGGATDTQYF.

J is TRBJ2-2 and V is TRBV10-1; 9 bases are a match to TRBD2. Germline loops: CDR1 WNHNN, CDR2 SYGVQD (reference sequence). Trimming cost V 2 bases and J 7 bases; bases outside gene matches: 5. This CDR3 spans 15 amino acids. The CDR3 DNA sequence: TGCGCCAGCAGTGAGAGAGCGGGGGGCCACGGGGAGCTGTTTTTT. Amino acids: CASSERAGGHGELFF.

The chain carries TRBV2 and TRBJ1-2; no clear D. Germline V gene lookup returns CDR1 SNHLY and CDR2 FYNNEI. This CDR3 is built from 13 residues. Trimming took off 2 bases at V and 0 bases at J, with 4 bases between the two ends. The CDR3 region has the DNA TGTGCCAGCAGTGAAACAGCTAACTATGGCTACACCTTC. Translating gives CASSETANYGYTF.

CDR3 loop: CASSLSDGGAYGYTF. The CDR3 coding sequence is TGTGCCAGCAGCTTATCCGACGGGGGTGCCTATGGCTACACCTTC. V gene TRBV11-2 combines with J gene TRBJ1-2, with D perhaps TRBD1 (5 bases). V was cut by 2 bases and J by 4 bases, with 14 bases left in between. In germline, CDR1 is SGHAT, CDR2 FQNNGV. The CDR3 runs to 15 residues.

This chain uses TRBV7-9 with TRBJ1-4; TRBD1 agrees at 7 bases. Per germline, CDR1 SEHNR and CDR2 FQNEAQ (reference sequence). Trimming cost V 2 bases and J 5 bases; bases outside gene matches: 2. This CDR3 is 14 amino acids long. CDR3 bases: TGTGCCAGCAGCTTAACACAGGGGAATGAAAAACTGTTTTTT. It codes for CASSLTQGNEKLFF.

This rearrangement joins TRBV25-1 to TRBJ1-5, with D hard to call. The CDR3 spans 17 residues. The germline V gene has CDR1 MGHDK and CDR2 SYGVNS. V lost 3 bases to trimming and J lost 4 bases, with 19 bases between them. CDR3 sequence: CASSENGPKERNQPQHF. In DNA, the CDR3 is TGTGCCAGCAGTGAGAATGGGCCTAAGGAAAGGAATCAGCCCCAGCATTTT.

CDR3 protein: CASSLETGALNTEAFF. The CDR3 DNA is TGTGCCAGCTCACTGGAGACAGGGGCGTTGAACACTGAAGCTTTCTTT. The genes are TRBV18 and TRBJ1-1; 8 bases are a match to TRBD1. The V and J ends lost 4 bases and 0 bases, in that order; junction bases with no gene match: 7. The CDR3 sequence is 16 residues long. Germline-derived CDR1 and CDR2 are KGHSH and LQKENI. The entire variable domain, with the rest obtained from reference TRBV18 and TRBJ1-1, is as follows: NAGVMQNPRHLVRRRGQEARLRCSPMKGHSHVYWYRQLPEEGLKFMVYLQKENIIDESGMPKERFSAEFPKEGPSILRIQQVVRGDSAAYFCASSLETGALNTEAFFGQGTRLTVV.

Only one count was recorded for this clone. The chain employs TRBV7-9 and TRBJ2-5; no definite D call. Trimming took off 5 bases at V and 2 bases at J, with 12 bases between the two ends. Looked up from germline, CDR1 is SEHNR and CDR2 is FQNEAQ (reference sequence). The CDR3 consists of 14 residues. CDR3 loop: CASSPPTEQETQYF. The CDR3 nucleotides are TGTGCCAGCAGCCCCCCGACGGAGCAAGAGACCCAGTACTTC.

The V and J genes are TRBV7-9 and TRBJ1-3, with D possibly being TRBD1 (6 bases). Trimming took off 5 bases at V and 3 bases at J, with 8 bases between the two ends. This CDR3 region has 13 residues. CDR1 is SEHNR, CDR2 FQNEAQ, per germline (reference sequence). CDR3 residues: CASSQDSGNTIYF. As DNA, the CDR3 is TGTGCCAGCAGCCAGGACAGTGGAAACACCATATATTTT.

The rearrangement uses TRBV5-5 and TRBJ2-7; tentatively, D is TRBD1 (5 bases). The CDR3 is made up of 14 amino acids. Trimming left V 0 bases short and J 2 bases short, with 9 bases between. Germline V gene lookup returns CDR1 SGHKS and CDR2 YYEKEE (reference sequence). The CDR3 loop reads CASSLAGLPYEQYF. In DNA, the CDR3 is TGTGCCAGCAGCTTGGCAGGGTTACCCTACGAGCAGTACTTC.

This clone was found once. This chain links TRBV4-3 with TRBJ1-2; TRBD1 matches at 8 bases. The ends lost 3 bases at V and 8 bases at J; junction bases unmatched: 5. Germline V lookup: CDR1 LGHNA, CDR2 YSLEER. CDR3 length: 13 amino acids. The CDR3 here is CASSQGTGAGYTF. CDR3 sequence (DNA): TGCGCCAGCAGCCAGGGGACAGGCGCGGGCTACACCTTC.

To note about this clone: One junction end disagrees with the germline gene, perhaps due to a read error. J is TRBJ2-1 and V is TRBV19; D is uncertain. This CDR3 has 12 amino acids. The germline V gene encodes CDR1 LNHDA and CDR2 SQIVND (reference sequence). CDR3 region: CASSIGQQHLVF. CDR3 nucleotide sequence: TGTGCCAGTAGTATTGGGCAACAACACTTGGTCTTC.

This clone was counted a few times. The chain uses TRBV2 and TRBJ2-1; 13 bases match TRBD2. Trimming took 5 bases from V and 9 from J; bases not matched to a gene: 7. Looked up from germline, CDR1 is SNHLY and CDR2 is FYNNEI. The CDR3 is 15 residues long. CDR3 amino acids: CASSKRTSGGGEQFF. The DNA of the CDR3 is TGTGCCAGCAGTAAAAGGACTAGCGGGGGCGGTGAGCAGTTCTTC.

The CDR3 DNA reads TGTGCCATCAGTGGACCGGGACAGGGGATAGATGAGCAGTTCTTC. Translation gives CAISGPGQGIDEQFF. V usage is TRBV10-3 and J usage is TRBJ2-1; 10 bases align to TRBD1. Trimming removed 4 bases from V and 8 bases from J; junction bases left unmatched: 8. Per germline, CDR1 ENHRY and CDR2 SYGVKD. The CDR3 has 15 amino acids.

The J gene is TRBJ1-2, the V gene TRBV6-1, with a tentative D call TRBD1 (6 bases). Trimming removed 8 bases from V and 5 bases from J, with 18 bases in between. The CDR3 runs to 14 residues. The germline gives CDR1 MNHNS, CDR2 SASEGT. CDR3 sequence: CASQNPQGRYGYTF. CDR3 nucleotide sequence: TGTGCCAGCCAAAACCCCCAGGGGCGATATGGCTACACCTTC.

The chain recombines TRBV2 with TRBJ1-1; TRBD1 might be the D (6 bases). CDR1 and CDR2 (germline): SNHLY, FYNNEI. This CDR3 is 13 amino acids long. Trimming took off 6 bases at V and 2 bases at J, with 10 bases between the two ends. The CDR3 is CASSKDSNTEAFF. CDR3 sequence (DNA): TGTGCCAGCAGCAAGGACAGCAACACTGAAGCTTTCTTT.

This chain links TRBV28 with TRBJ2-1, with D unclear. Germline lookup yields CDR1 MDHEN and CDR2 SYDVKM. Trimming pared 1 base from V and 8 bases from J, leaving 3 bases between. There are 11 residues in the CDR3. CDR3 region: CASSLLDEQFF. The CDR3 bases are TGTGCCAGCAGTTTATTAGATGAGCAGTTCTTC. Filled out from reference TRBV28 and TRBJ2-1, the complete variable domain reads DVKVTQSSRYLVKRTGEKVFLECVQDMDHENMFWYRQDPGLGLRLIYFSYDVKMKEKGDIPEGYSVSREKKERFSLILESASTNQTSMYLCASSLLDEQFFGPGTRLTVL.

This clone showed up just once. This chain uses TRBV5-1 with TRBJ2-6; weak D call: TRBD2 (5 bases). The V gene's germline CDR1 is SGHRS and CDR2 YFSETQ. The CDR3 runs 15 residues. Trimming left V 6 bases short and J 0 bases short, with 10 bases between. CDR3 sequence reads: CASMRVPSGANVLTF. CDR3 in DNA: TGCGCCAGCATGCGGGTTCCCTCTGGGGCCAACGTCCTGACTTTC.

The rearrangement uses TRBV6-6 and TRBJ1-5; 7 bases are shared with TRBD1. The CDR3 consists of 16 residues. Germline lookup yields CDR1 MNHNY and CDR2 SVGAGI (reference sequence). The V gene end was trimmed by 7 bases and the J gene end by 1 base; junction bases not matched to a gene: 10. CDR3 protein: CASNPNRGLSNQPQHF. The CDR3 coding sequence is TGTGCCAGCAATCCTAACAGGGGCTTAAGCAATCAGCCCCAGCATTTT.

The rearrangement uses TRBV30 and TRBJ1-6; D perhaps matches TRBD1 (5 bases). The CDR3 spans 14 residues. V lost 1 base and J 6 bases, leaving 10 bases between the germline ends. CDR1 and CDR2 (germline): GTSNPN, SVGIG (reference sequence). The CDR3 region has the DNA TGTGCCTGGAGTGGCGGGGGAGGTAATTCACCCCTCCACTTT. Protein sequence: CAWSGGGGNSPLHF.